The clone carrying this TCR beta chain was seen ten or more times. This record belongs to a study of identical twins. Germline V gene data show CDR1 as MDHEN and CDR2 as SYDVKM. V shed 6 bases, J shed 4 bases, and the junction held 6 bases outside the gene matches. The CDR3 loop spans 14 amino acids. TCRdb passed the 5' RACE reads through MiXCR, listing each CDR3 protein once. This table holds about 330,000 distinct CDR3 sequences, around an eighth found once. The same data also contributed to another study, on yellow fever vaccine responses in identical twins.

The V gene is TRBV28, the J gene TRBJ1-1; 9 positions agree with TRBD1. The TCR sequence derives from a woman between 18 and 29 years old in good health. The sequenced sample was CD8+ T cells sorted from blood. The CDR3 loop reads CASSTGQGVTEAFF. The CDR3 region has the DNA TGTGCCAGCAGCACGGGACAGGGAGTCACTGAAGCTTTCTTT.